The rows below give T cell receptor beta chains drawn from one sample of a study of blood T cell repertoires in COVID-19. TCRdb's table, derived via immunoSEQ multiplex PCR, lists solely in-frame clones and lacks some. The sample yields approximately 240,000 clones, 70% to 90% seen once. Sequencing input: peripheral blood. The receptors shown here come from a woman aged 30 to 39 who had recovered from COVID-19. Both conserved end residues are part of each CDR3. The D gene is left open where the match is weak.

V gene	J gene	D gene	CDR3 protein
TRBV7-8	TRBJ1-5	TRBD1	CASSSTGDNQPQHF
TRBV7-2	TRBJ2-7	TRBD1	CASSAFGGQGAYEQYF
TRBV2	TRBJ1-5	NA	CASSEVVRGGPQHF
TRBV7-2	TRBJ1-1	TRBD1	CASSLMGQGAVPEAFF
TRBV25-1	TRBJ1-1	TRBD1	CASRQGLNTEAFF
TRBV14	TRBJ1-6	TRBD1	CASSQARDSLGSPLHF
TRBV5-1	TRBJ2-1	NA	CASRRDGTNGDEQFF
TRBV19	TRBJ2-5	TRBD2	CASSRTSGSQETQYF
TRBV3-1/TRBV3-2	TRBJ1-5	NA	CASSQDARGFQPQHF
TRBV29-1	TRBJ2-1	TRBD1	CSVLTGKKEQFF
TRBV29-1	TRBJ2-7	NA	CSVAACRDCEQYF
TRBV5-1	TRBJ2-5	TRBD1	CASTGQGAQETQYF
TRBV7-3	TRBJ2-1	NA	CASSLIETGYNEQFF
TRBV4-2	TRBJ2-7	NA	CASSQDLMYRAATLFYEQYF
TRBV3-1/TRBV3-2	TRBJ2-5	NA	CASSQGWALEEGTQYF
TRBV4-2	TRBJ1-1	NA	CASSQPYGEAFF
TRBV19	TRBJ2-7	TRBD2	CASSLIPTSGDEQYF
TRBV3-1/TRBV3-2	TRBJ1-2	NA	CASSRRERGGYTF
TRBV2	TRBJ2-5	TRBD1	CASSVDRWEETQYF
TRBV12-3/TRBV12-4	TRBJ2-7	NA	CASSTQGSHEQYF
TRBV7-9	TRBJ2-2	TRBD1	CASSKWTGGLNTGELFF
TRBV12-5	TRBJ2-3	NA	CASGFARLADTQYF
TRBV5-5	TRBJ1-4	TRBD1	CASSFGQVWNNEKLFF
TRBV18	TRBJ1-5	TRBD1	CASSNDRVNQPQHF
TRBV9	TRBJ2-5	TRBD1	CASSVEGTVGQETQYF
TRBV5-6	TRBJ2-1	TRBD1	CASSYRQGGYNEQFF
TRBV6-2/TRBV6-3	TRBJ1-2	NA	CASSYRDTVYGYTF
TRBV29-1	TRBJ2-3	TRBD2	CSVEERVPTTSGATDTQYF
TRBV29-1	TRBJ2-3	TRBD1	CSVRTGEADTQYF
TRBV5-4	TRBJ1-2	TRBD1	CASSLSQGARGYTF
TRBV9	TRBJ2-1	NA	CASGEGTTYNEQFF
TRBV27	TRBJ2-1	NA	CASSPTETNEQFF
TRBV9	TRBJ2-5	TRBD1	CASSTRQGFQETQYF
TRBV9	TRBJ1-6	NA	CASSVTWHSYNSPLHF
TRBV15	TRBJ1-4	NA	CATSRDPGQYNEKLFF
TRBV7-9	TRBJ1-1	NA	CASSSRRGNTEAFF
TRBV1	TRBJ1-1	NA	CTSSQAALGANTEAFF
TRBV7-9	TRBJ2-1	NA	CASSPYRDNEQFF
TRBV6-5	TRBJ2-1	TRBD2	CASSYLSSGGAGEQFF
TRBV12-3/TRBV12-4	TRBJ2-1	NA	CASSATRADEQFF
TRBV4-2	TRBJ1-2	NA	CASSQDQADKNYGYTF
TRBV10-2	TRBJ2-5	TRBD2	CASRSPTSGGPETQYF
TRBV5-4	TRBJ2-1	TRBD2	CAGSFPGGRYNEQFF
TRBV5-1	TRBJ2-1	TRBD1	CASSSSRDRGLNEQFF
TRBV18	TRBJ2-2	TRBD1	CASSPLGTGETGELFF
TRBV5-5	TRBJ2-7	TRBD1	CASSLVTGGSYEQYF
TRBV11-2	TRBJ2-7	NA	CASSLLQGSYEQYF
TRBV5-4	TRBJ2-1	NA	CASSSALAAQRQFF
TRBV30	TRBJ1-1	NA	CAWGAPVRSTEAFF
TRBV2	TRBJ1-2	TRBD1	CASIKQGNYGYTF
TRBV11-2	TRBJ2-5	NA	CASSLSRSYQETQYF
TRBV14	TRBJ2-1	TRBD1	CASSPGQTYNEQFF